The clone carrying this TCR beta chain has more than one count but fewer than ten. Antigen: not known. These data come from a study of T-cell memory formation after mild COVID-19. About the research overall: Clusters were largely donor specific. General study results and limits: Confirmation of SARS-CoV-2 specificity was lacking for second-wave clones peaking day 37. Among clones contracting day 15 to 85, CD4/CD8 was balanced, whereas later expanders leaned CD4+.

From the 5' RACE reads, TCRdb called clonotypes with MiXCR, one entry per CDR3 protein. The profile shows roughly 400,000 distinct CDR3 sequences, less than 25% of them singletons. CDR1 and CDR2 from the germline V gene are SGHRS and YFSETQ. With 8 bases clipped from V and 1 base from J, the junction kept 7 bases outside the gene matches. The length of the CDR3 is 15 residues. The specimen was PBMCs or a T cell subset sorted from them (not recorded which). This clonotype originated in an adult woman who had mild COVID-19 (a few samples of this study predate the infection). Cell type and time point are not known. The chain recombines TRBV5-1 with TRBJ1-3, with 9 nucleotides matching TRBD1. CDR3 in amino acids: CASSTGTGSGNTIYF. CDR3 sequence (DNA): TGCGCCAGTTCGACCGGGACAGGGTCTGGAAACACCATATATTTT.